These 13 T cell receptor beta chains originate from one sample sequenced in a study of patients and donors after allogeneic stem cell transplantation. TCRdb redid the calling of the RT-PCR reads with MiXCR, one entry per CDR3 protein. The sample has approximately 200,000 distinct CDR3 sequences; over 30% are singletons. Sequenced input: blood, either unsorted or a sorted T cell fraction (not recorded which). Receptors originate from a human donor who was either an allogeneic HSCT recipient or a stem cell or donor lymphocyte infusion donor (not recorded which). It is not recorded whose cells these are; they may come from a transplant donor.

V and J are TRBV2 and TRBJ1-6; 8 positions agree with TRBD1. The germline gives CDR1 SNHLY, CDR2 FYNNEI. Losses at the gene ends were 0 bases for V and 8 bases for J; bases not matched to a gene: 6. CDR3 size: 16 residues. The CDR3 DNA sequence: TGTGCCAGCAGTGAAGCGCTCAGGGGGCGAGATTCACCCCTCCACTTT. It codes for CASSEALRGRDSPLHF.

The CDR3 reads CASSSSRETFF. The DNA for the CDR3 is TGTGCCAGCAGCTCAAGCAGGGAAACTTTCTTT. This sequence joins TRBV7-3 and TRBJ1-1, with D possibly matching TRBD1 (5 bases). This CDR3 is 11 amino acids long. V dropped 4 bases and J dropped 12 bases, with 12 bases sitting between them. Germline V gene sequence: CDR1 SGHTA, CDR2 FQGTGA.

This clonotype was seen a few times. CDR3: CSADRNADTEAFF. CDR3 in DNA: TGCAGTGCAGACAGGAACGCCGACACTGAAGCTTTCTTT. The rearrangement uses TRBV20-1 and TRBJ1-1, with D perhaps TRBD1 (6 bases). With 6 bases removed from V and 3 bases from J, the gap between germline ends came to 14 bases. From germline, CDR1 is DFQATT and CDR2 SNEGSKA (reference sequence). The CDR3 extends over 13 amino acids.

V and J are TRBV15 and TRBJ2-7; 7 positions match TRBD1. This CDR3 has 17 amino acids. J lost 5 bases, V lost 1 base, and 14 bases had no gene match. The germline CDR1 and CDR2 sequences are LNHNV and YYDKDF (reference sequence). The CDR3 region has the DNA TGTGCCACCAGCAGAGTAAGGGTGAAGGGGGCTAAAAACGAGCAGTACTTC. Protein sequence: CATSRVRVKGAKNEQYF.

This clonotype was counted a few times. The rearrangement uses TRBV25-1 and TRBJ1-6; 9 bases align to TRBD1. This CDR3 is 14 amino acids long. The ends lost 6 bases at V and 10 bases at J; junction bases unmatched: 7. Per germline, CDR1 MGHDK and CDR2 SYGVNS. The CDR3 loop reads CASRGDRVRSPLHF. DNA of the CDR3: TGTGCCAGCAGGGGGGACAGGGTTCGGTCACCCCTCCACTTT.

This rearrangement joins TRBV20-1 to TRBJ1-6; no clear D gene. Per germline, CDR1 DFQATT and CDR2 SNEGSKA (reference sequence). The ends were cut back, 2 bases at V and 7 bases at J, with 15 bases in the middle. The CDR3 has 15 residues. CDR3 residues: CSARKGRLGNSPLHF. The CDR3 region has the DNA TGCAGTGCTAGAAAAGGGAGGTTGGGGAATTCACCCCTCCACTTT.

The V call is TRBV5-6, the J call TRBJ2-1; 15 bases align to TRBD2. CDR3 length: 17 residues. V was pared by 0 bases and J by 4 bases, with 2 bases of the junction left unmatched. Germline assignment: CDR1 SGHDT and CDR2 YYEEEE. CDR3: CASSLGTSGRGYNEQFF. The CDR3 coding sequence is TGTGCCAGCAGCTTGGGGACTAGCGGGAGGGGTTACAATGAGCAGTTCTTC.

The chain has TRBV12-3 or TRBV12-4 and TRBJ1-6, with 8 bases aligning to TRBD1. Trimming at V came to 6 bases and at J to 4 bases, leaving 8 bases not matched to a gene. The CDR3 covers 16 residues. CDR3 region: CASRPTGATYNSPLHF. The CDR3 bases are TGTGCCAGCAGGCCGACAGGGGCGACTTATAATTCACCCCTCCACTTT.

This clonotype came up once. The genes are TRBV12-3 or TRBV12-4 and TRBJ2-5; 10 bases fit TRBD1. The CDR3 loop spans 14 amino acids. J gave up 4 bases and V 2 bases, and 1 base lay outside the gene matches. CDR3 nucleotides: TGTGCCAGCAGTTTAAGGGACAGGGGAGAGACCCAGTACTTC. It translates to CASSLRDRGETQYF.

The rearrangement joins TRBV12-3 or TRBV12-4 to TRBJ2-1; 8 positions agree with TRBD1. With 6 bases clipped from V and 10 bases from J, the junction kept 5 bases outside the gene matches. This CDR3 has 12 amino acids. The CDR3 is CASRLQGGEQFF. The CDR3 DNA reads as TGTGCCAGCAGGTTACAGGGGGGCGAGCAGTTCTTC.

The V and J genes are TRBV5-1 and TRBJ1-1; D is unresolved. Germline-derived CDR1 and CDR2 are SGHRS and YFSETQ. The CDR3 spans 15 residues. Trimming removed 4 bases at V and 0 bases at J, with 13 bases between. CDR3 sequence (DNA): TGCGCCAGCAGCCTTCCGGGGAGCATGAACACTGAAGCTTTCTTT. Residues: CASSLPGSMNTEAFF. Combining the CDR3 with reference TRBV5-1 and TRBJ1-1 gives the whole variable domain KAGVTQTPRYLIKTRGQQVTLSCSPISGHRSVSWYQQTPGQGLQFLFEYFSETQRNKGNFPGRFSGRQFSNSRSEMNVSTLELGDSALYLCASSLPGSMNTEAFFGQGTRLTVV.

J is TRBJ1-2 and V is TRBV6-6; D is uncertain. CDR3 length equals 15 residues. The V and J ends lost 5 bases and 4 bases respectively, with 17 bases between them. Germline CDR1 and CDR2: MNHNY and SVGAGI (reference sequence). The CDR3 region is CASSKYKKEPYGYTF. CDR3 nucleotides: TGTGCCAGCAGTAAATACAAGAAAGAACCCTATGGCTACACCTTC.

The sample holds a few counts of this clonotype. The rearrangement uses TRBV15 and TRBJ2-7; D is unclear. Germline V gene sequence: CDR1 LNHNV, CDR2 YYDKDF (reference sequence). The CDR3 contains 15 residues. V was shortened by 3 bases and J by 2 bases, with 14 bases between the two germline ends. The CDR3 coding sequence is TGTGCCACCAGCAGGAAGGGTACGACCCCCTACGAGCAGTACTTC. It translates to CATSRKGTTPYEQYF.